This TCR beta chain was identified during a study of T cell responses to AZD1222 COVID-19 vaccine. General study findings and limits: The repertoires were collected only after the peak T cell response.

Sequencing was performed with immunoSEQ multiplex PCR; in TCRdb, only in-frame clones are kept and a portion is missing. The sample yields 120,000 to 150,000 clones, approximately 91% seen once. Note on this clone: The antigen remains undetermined.

CDR3 size: 15 residues. V was trimmed by 7 bases and J by 2 bases, leaving 18 bases between them. Germline lookup yields CDR1 LNHDA and CDR2 SQIVND (reference sequence). This receptor was obtained from an adult who received the AZD1222 COVID-19 vaccine. V usage is TRBV19 and J usage is TRBJ2-7; D possibly matches TRBD1 or TRBD2 (5 bases each). Source: peripheral blood, taken 28 days after the second AZD1222 dose. CDR3 protein: CASTPTRGPPYEQYF. CDR3 nucleotides: TGTGCCAGTACCCCAACGAGGGGTCCGCCCTACGAGCAGTACTTC. Looking up the rest from reference TRBV19 and TRBJ2-7 gives the full variable domain: DGGITQSPKYLFRKEGQNVTLSCEQNLNHDAMYWYRQDPGQGLRLIYYSQIVNDFQKGDIAEGYSVSREKKESFPLTVTSAQKNPTAFYLCASTPTRGPPYEQYFGPGTRLTVT.